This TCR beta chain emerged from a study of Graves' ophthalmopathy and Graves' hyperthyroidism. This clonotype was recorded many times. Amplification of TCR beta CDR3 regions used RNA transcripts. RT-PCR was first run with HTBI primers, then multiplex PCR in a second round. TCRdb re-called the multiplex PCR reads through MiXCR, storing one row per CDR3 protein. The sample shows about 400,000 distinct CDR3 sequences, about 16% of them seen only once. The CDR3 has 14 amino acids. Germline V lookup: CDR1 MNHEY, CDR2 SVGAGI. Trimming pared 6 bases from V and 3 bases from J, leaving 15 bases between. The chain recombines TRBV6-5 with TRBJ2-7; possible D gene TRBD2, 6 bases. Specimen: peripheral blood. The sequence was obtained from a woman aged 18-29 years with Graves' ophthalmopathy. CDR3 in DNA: TGTGCCAGCAGCCCCCCTACAGCGGGCTACGAGCAGTACTTC. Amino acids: CASSPPTAGYEQYF.